This T cell receptor beta chain comes out of a study of CD8+CD57+ T cells in acquired aplastic anemia. Findings and caveats of the study: In CD8+ cells, Simpson's diversity showed no significant difference between patients and controls.

Worth noting for this clonotype: Antigen: not known.

TCR beta VDJ and CDR3 profiling used genomic DNA as template. TCRdb recomputed calls from the reads with MiXCR, one row per CDR3 protein. The table records over 150,000 distinct CDR3 sequences, 70% to 75% of them present only once. This CDR3 comprises 15 residues. Germline-derived CDR1 and CDR2 are MGHDK and SYGVNS. Trimming stripped 5 bases from V and 0 bases from J, with 11 bases between. Patients chosen for sequencing had shown CD8+CD57+ cell expansion by flow cytometry. This TCR was recovered from a human donor with aplastic anemia. The sample was sorted CD4+, CD8+, or CD8+CD57+ T cells (not recorded which) from PBMCs. The V and J genes are TRBV25-1 and TRBJ1-5, with D unresolved. The CDR3 nucleotides are TGTGCCAGCAGTCGCCGACGGTATAGCAATCAGCCCCAGCATTTT. Protein sequence: CASSRRRYSNQPQHF. The variable domain in full, with the rest retrieved from reference TRBV25-1 and TRBJ1-5, is EADIYQTPRYLVIGTGKKITLECSQTMGHDKMYWYQQDPGMELHLIHYSYGVNSTEKGDLSSESTVSRIRTEHFPLTLESARPSHTSQYLCASSRRRYSNQPQHFGDGTRLSIL.